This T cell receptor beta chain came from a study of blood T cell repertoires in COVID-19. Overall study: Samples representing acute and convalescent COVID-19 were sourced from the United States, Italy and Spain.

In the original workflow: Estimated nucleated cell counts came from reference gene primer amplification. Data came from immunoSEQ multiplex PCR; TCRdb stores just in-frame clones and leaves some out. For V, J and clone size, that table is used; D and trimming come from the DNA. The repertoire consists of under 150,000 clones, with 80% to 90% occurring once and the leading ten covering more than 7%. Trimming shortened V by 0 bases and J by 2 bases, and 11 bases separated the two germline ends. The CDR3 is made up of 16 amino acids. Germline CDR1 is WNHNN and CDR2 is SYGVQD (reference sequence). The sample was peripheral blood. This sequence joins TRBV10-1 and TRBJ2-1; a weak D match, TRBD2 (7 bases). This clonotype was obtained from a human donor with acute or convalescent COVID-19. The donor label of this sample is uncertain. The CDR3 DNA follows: TGCGCCAGCAGTGAGTCAGGGGGGGCCACCTACAATGAGCAGTTCTTC. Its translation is CASSESGGATYNEQFF.